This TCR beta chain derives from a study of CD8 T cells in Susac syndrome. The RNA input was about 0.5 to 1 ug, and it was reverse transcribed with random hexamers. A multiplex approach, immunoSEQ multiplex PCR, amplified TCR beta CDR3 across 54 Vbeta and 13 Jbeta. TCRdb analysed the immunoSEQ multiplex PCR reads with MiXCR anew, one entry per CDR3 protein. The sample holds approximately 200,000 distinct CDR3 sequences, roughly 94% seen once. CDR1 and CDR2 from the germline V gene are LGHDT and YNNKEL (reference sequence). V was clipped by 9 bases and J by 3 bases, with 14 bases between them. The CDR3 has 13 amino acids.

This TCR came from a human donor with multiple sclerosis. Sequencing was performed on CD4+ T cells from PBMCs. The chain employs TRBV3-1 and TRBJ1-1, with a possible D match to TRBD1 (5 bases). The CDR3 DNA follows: TGTGCCAGTCCGGGCCGGGGCTACACTGAAGCTTTCTTT. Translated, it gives CASPGRGYTEAFF.